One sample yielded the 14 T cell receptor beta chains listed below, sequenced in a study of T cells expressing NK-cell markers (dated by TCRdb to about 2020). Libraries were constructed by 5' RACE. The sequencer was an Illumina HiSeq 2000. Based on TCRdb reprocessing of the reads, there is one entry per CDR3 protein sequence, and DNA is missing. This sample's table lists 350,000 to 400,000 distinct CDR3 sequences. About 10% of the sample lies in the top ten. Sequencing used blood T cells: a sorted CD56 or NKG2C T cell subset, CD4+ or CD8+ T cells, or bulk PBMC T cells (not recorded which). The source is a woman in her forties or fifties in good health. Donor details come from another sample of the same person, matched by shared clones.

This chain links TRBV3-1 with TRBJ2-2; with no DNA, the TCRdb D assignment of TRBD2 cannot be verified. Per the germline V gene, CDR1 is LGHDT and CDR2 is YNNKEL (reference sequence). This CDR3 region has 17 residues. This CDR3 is CASSQQLAYPNTGELFF.

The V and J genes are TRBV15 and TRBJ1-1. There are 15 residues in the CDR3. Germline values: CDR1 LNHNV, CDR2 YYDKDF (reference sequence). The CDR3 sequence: CATSLGTRPPIEAFF.

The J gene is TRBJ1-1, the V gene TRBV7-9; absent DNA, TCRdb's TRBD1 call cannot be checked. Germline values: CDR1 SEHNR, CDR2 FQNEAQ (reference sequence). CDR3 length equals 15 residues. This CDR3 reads CASSISGTAFTEAFF. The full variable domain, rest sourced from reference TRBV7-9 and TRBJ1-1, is DTGVSQNPRHKITKRGQNVTFRCDPISEHNRLYWYRQTLGQGPEFLTYFQNEAQLEKSRLLSDRFSAERPKGSFSTLEIQRTEQGDSAMYLCASSISGTAFTEAFFGQGTRLTVV.

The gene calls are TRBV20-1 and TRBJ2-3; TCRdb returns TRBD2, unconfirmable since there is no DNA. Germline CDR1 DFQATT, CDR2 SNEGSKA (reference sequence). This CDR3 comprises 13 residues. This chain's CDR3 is CSGVEWAVDTQYF.

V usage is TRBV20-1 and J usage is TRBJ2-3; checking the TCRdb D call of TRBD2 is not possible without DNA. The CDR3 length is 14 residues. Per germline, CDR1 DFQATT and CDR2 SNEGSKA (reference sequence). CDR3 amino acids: CSVGRAGVRDTQYF.

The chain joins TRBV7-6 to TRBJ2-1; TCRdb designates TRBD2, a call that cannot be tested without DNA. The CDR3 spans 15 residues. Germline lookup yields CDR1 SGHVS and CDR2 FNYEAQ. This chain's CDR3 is CASSRRLAGGGEQFF.

The CDR3 sequence: CASREGQGGKNEQFF. V usage is TRBV28 and J usage is TRBJ2-1; TCRdb picks TRBD1, but there is no DNA to check that call. Per germline, CDR1 MDHEN and CDR2 SYDVKM. The length of the CDR3 is 15 residues.

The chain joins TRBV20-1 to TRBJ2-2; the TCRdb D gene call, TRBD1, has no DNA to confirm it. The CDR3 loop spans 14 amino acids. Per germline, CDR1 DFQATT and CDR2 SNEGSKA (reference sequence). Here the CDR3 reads CSAPVQKAGGELFF.

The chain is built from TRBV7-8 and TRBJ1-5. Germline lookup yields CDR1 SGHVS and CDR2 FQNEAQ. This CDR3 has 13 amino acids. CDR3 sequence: CASSLAEETKQHF. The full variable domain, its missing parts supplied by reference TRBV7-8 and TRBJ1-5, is GAGVSQSPRYKVAKRGQDVALRCDPISGHVSLFWYQQALGQGPEFLTYFQNEAQLDKSGLPSDRFFAERPEGSVSTLKIQRTQQEDSAVYLCASSLAEETKQHFGDGTRLSIL.

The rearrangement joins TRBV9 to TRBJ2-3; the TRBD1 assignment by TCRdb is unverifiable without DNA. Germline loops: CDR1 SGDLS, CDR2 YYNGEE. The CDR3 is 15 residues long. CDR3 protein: CASSVGTVASDTQYF.

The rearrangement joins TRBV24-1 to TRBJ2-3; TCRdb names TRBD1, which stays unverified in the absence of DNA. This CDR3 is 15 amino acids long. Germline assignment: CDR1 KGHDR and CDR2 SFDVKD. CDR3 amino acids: CATSDLMGGADTQYF.

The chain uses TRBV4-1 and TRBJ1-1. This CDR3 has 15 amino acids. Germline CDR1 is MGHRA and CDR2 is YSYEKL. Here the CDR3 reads CASSQEPSRTAEAFF.

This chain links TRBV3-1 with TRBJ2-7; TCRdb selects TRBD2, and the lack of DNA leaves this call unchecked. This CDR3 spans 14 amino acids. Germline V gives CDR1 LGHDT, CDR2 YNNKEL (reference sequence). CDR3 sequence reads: CASSHLARSYEQYF.

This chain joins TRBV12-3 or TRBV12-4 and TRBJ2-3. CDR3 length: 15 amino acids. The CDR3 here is CASSFTQPTTDTQYF.